This T cell receptor beta chain stems from a study of T cell responses to AZD1222 COVID-19 vaccine. Concerning this clone: Its antigen is still unknown.

Profiled with immunoSEQ multiplex PCR; TCRdb holds only in-frame clones, not every one. The sample consists of around 130,000 clones, around nine tenths of them appearing once. Trimming at V came to 8 bases and at J to 8 bases, leaving 17 bases not matched to a gene. The CDR3 extends over 16 amino acids. Study-wide findings and caveats: Unmutated variant regions reportedly attract nearly half of all spike-specific TCRs. Sampling that yielded the repertoires occurred only after the peak T cell response. Donor demographics were predominantly white British with a female majority; clonal diversity may be underestimated. The span of vaccine-associated CD4 TCRs extended across spike, with dominance at 160-218 and 743-854.

The sequencing used peripheral blood, collected 28 days after the second dose of the MenACWY control vaccine. The source is an adult who received the MenACWY meningococcal vaccine as a control. The chain has TRBV23-1 and TRBJ1-4; TRBD1 agrees at 7 bases. TRBV23-1 is treated as an ORF (open reading frame) with a function not yet certain. The CDR3 region has the DNA TGCGCCAGCCGAAGGAAACAGGGGTGGGGAAACGAAAAACTGTTTTTT. Amino acids: CASRRKQGWGNEKLFF.